The next 24 T cell receptor beta chains were all read from a single sample in a study of cytomegalovirus exposure and HLA in healthy donors. The primer mix had 60 Vbeta and 13 Jbeta primers. The assay was immunoSEQ multiplex PCR, and TCRdb's table has in-frame clones only and misses some. This sample has about 78,000 clones, with around three quarters found just once. Source material: PBMCs. These TCRs come from a male donor in good health and CMV-seronegative.

The chain joins TRBV28 to TRBJ1-5, with a tentative D call TRBD1 (6 bases). Germline CDR1 is MDHEN and CDR2 is SYDVKM. V lost 7 bases to trimming and J lost 4 bases, with 14 bases between them. This CDR3 region has 14 residues. The CDR3 region is CASTGVMRNQPQHF. CDR3 bases: TGTGCCAGCACAGGGGTAATGAGAAATCAGCCCCAGCATTTT. Together with reference TRBV28 and TRBJ1-5, the CDR3 gives the full variable domain: DVKVTQSSRYLVKRTGEKVFLECVQDMDHENMFWYRQDPGLGLRLIYFSYDVKMKEKGDIPEGYSVSREKKERFSLILESASTNQTSMYLCASTGVMRNQPQHFGDGTRLSIL.

In this sample, this clone turned up a few times. The CDR3 protein is CASSLGQGAAEKLFF. In DNA, the CDR3 is TGTGCCAGCAGCCTGGGACAGGGGGCGGCAGAAAAACTGTTTTTT. V and J are TRBV14 and TRBJ1-4; 12 nucleotides align to TRBD1. V lost 4 bases, J lost 8 bases, and 5 bases stayed unmatched. CDR1 and CDR2 from the germline V gene are SGHDN and FVKESK. The CDR3 length is 15 residues.

This clone is a singleton in its sample. The rearrangement joins TRBV5-4 to TRBJ2-7, with TRBD2 identical over 8 bases. The J segment lost 5 bases and the V segment lost 4 bases, leaving 8 bases of the junction unmatched. The CDR3 runs to 14 residues. Germline V gene sequence: CDR1 SGHNT, CDR2 YYREEE (reference sequence). CDR3 residues: CASSVSGSPNEQYF. The CDR3 bases are TGTGCCAGCAGCGTAAGCGGGAGTCCCAACGAGCAGTACTTC.

The V call is TRBV27, the J call TRBJ2-5, with 10 bases identical to TRBD2. Germline lookup yields CDR1 MNHEY and CDR2 SMNVEV (reference sequence). The V and J ends lost 4 bases and 2 bases, in that order; junction bases with no gene match: 7. The CDR3 loop spans 16 amino acids. CDR3 in amino acids: CASSSPLAGAQETQYF. The CDR3 DNA reads as TGTGCCAGCAGTTCCCCTCTAGCGGGAGCTCAAGAGACCCAGTACTTC.

The chain recombines TRBV29-1 with TRBJ1-1, with D perhaps matching TRBD1 (6 bases). Germline loops: CDR1 SQVTM, CDR2 ANQGSEA. The CDR3 is 14 amino acids. Deletions cut 4 bases from V and 2 bases from J, with 14 bases between. CDR3 residues: CSVVMGTRNTEAFF. In DNA, the CDR3 is TGCAGCGTTGTAATGGGGACAAGAAACACTGAAGCTTTCTTT.

The chain is built from TRBV20-1 and TRBJ2-7; 7 bases are shared with TRBD2. Germline CDR1 is DFQATT and CDR2 is SNEGSKA (reference sequence). The length of the CDR3 is 11 residues. Unmatched junction bases numbered 8, after V lost 6 bases and J lost 9 bases. For the CDR3, the DNA is TGCAGTGCCCCCCATTCGGGGGGGCAGTACTTC. This sequence encodes CSAPHSGGQYF.

The chain is built from TRBV18 and TRBJ2-1; 12 bases fit TRBD2. Germline V gene sequence: CDR1 KGHSH, CDR2 LQKENI. This CDR3 is built from 15 residues. J was trimmed by 8 bases and V by 4 bases; bases with no gene match: 6. CDR3 nucleotide sequence: TGTGCCAGCTCACTCCTGACTAGCGGGAGCGATGAGCAGTTCTTC. Its protein is CASSLLTSGSDEQFF.

The gene calls are TRBV6-1 and TRBJ1-4, with 7 bases fitting TRBD1. This CDR3 is built from 15 residues. The V and J ends lost 4 bases and 6 bases, in that order; junction bases with no gene match: 8. The germline gives CDR1 MNHNS, CDR2 SASEGT. CDR3 DNA: TGTGCCAGCAGTGTACAGGGGAAGTCAGATGAAAAACTGTTTTTT. It codes for CASSVQGKSDEKLFF.

This chain uses TRBV5-4 with TRBJ2-1; 7 nucleotides line up with TRBD2. Germline CDR1 reads SGHNT; CDR2 reads YYREEE (reference sequence). The CDR3 runs to 17 residues. Trimming took 4 bases from V and 0 from J; bases not matched to a gene: 10. CDR3 sequence (DNA): TGTGCCAGCAGCGAAGGGAGCGGGAAGAGCTCCTACAATGAGCAGTTCTTC. This gives the protein CASSEGSGKSSYNEQFF.

There are a few counts of this clone. V is TRBV2 and J is TRBJ2-5; 8 bases line up with TRBD1. The CDR3 sequence is 12 residues long. CDR1 and CDR2 (germline): SNHLY, FYNNEI. V lost 7 bases and J lost 5; bases outside the gene matches: 3. In nucleotides, the CDR3 is TGTGCCAGCAAGGACAGGGATGAGACCCAGTACTTC. Encoded protein: CASKDRDETQYF.

The gene calls are TRBV7-2 and TRBJ1-1, with 8 bases aligning to TRBD1. The length of the CDR3 is 12 residues. V shed 8 bases, J shed 9 bases, and the junction held 8 bases outside the gene matches. CDR1 and CDR2 (germline): SGHTA, FQGNSA. The CDR3 coding sequence is TGTGCCAGCGCCGGACAGGGAACACAAGCTTTCTTT. As protein: CASAGQGTQAFF.

The chain couples TRBV30 to TRBJ1-1; a possible D gene is TRBD1 (6 bases). The CDR3 contains 15 residues. The germline V and J ends were trimmed by 5 bases and 8 bases, with 24 bases remaining between them. Germline V gene lookup returns CDR1 GTSNPN and CDR2 SVGIG (reference sequence). The CDR3 protein is CAWVSGGGSLSEAFF. CDR3 DNA: TGTGCCTGGGTTTCGGGGGGGGGCTCCTTGTCGGAAGCTTTCTTT.

The chain employs TRBV19 and TRBJ2-1; D remains unclear. This CDR3 contains 18 residues. Germline assignment: CDR1 LNHDA and CDR2 SQIVND (reference sequence). The V end lost 3 bases, the J end lost 2 bases, and 20 bases lay between the germline ends. The DNA for the CDR3 is TGTGCCAGTAGTATTACCAGCCGACACACCAACGCCTACAATGAGCAGTTCTTC. Amino acids: CASSITSRHTNAYNEQFF.

The rearrangement joins TRBV7-8 to TRBJ1-2; D gene unclear. The germline V and J ends were trimmed by 5 bases and 2 bases, with 6 bases remaining between them. CDR3 length: 12 residues. Germline V gives CDR1 SGHVS, CDR2 FQNEAQ. CDR3 protein: CASSGRNYGYTF. Here the CDR3 DNA reads TGTGCCAGCAGCGGCAGAAACTATGGCTACACCTTC.

The chain couples TRBV21-1 to TRBJ1-1; TRBD1 is taken as the D call from the table, unchecked against the DNA. TRBV21-1 is listed as a pseudogene. This CDR3 contains 13 residues. For the CDR3, the DNA is TGTGCCCCCCCGGACAGGAGGGGCACTGAAGCTTTCTTT. The encoded protein is CAPPDRRGTEAFF.

The chain recombines TRBV4-3 with TRBJ2-5; TRBD1 agrees at 7 bases. The CDR3 sequence is 13 residues long. The germline V gene has CDR1 LGHNA and CDR2 YSLEER. The trim removed 0 bases at V and 9 bases at J, leaving 4 bases unmatched. Written as DNA, the CDR3 is TGCGCCAGCAGCCAAGACACCCAGGGGGCCCAGTACTTC. Its protein product is CASSQDTQGAQYF.

CDR3 amino acids: CASSQRQGSYSPLHF. In DNA, the CDR3 is TGTGCCAGCAGTCAAAGACAGGGCAGCTATTCACCCCTCCACTTT. The chain employs TRBV7-2 and TRBJ1-6; 7 bases agree with TRBD1. Per the germline V gene, CDR1 is SGHTA and CDR2 is FQGNSA. J gave up 8 bases and V 6 bases, and 10 bases lay outside the gene matches. The length of the CDR3 is 15 residues.

The rearrangement links TRBV28 to TRBJ2-5, with TRBD2 matching over 11 bases. The CDR3 extends over 17 amino acids. Germline loops: CDR1 MDHEN, CDR2 SYDVKM. With V trimmed by 6 bases and J by 1 base, 10 bases remained unmatched. CDR3 in amino acids: CASSTDGLAGLQETQYF. In DNA form, the CDR3 reads TGTGCCAGCAGCACTGACGGACTAGCGGGCCTCCAAGAGACCCAGTACTTC.

This clone was counted only a few times. The chain combines TRBV10-2 with TRBJ1-2, with a possible D match to TRBD1 (6 bases). Deletions cut 9 bases from V and 6 bases from J, with 23 bases between. Germline assignment: CDR1 WSHSY and CDR2 SAAADI. The CDR3 is made up of 15 amino acids. CDR3 nucleotides: TGCGCCAGTCAAAAGGGCCCAGGGGCCTTTGATGGCTACACCTTC. This encodes CASQKGPGAFDGYTF.

This clone was seen a few times. The chain is built from TRBV6-1 and TRBJ1-1; no clear D. Germline CDR1 MNHNS, CDR2 SASEGT. CDR3 length: 14 residues. V was clipped by 6 bases and J by 5 bases, with 16 bases between them. The CDR3 reads CASREDGSLTEAFF. CDR3 bases: TGTGCCAGCAGGGAGGATGGTAGTCTGACTGAAGCTTTCTTT.

This chain connects TRBV28 to TRBJ2-1, with no clear D. The germline CDR1 and CDR2 sequences are MDHEN and SYDVKM. CDR3 length equals 14 residues. V was trimmed by 3 bases and J by 5 bases, leaving 11 bases between them. CDR3 bases: TGTGCCAGCAGTTTGTCGAACTATCACAATGAGCAGTTCTTC. Residues: CASSLSNYHNEQFF.

This clone was recorded a few times. J is TRBJ2-6 and V is TRBV25-1; a weak D match, TRBD1 (6 bases). The V gene lost 4 bases and the J gene lost 2 bases, with 9 bases spanning the gap. The CDR3 loop spans 15 amino acids. The germline V gene encodes CDR1 MGHDK and CDR2 SYGVNS. CDR3 nucleotide sequence: TGTGCCAGCAGTGGCTACAGGGCTGGGGCCAACGTCCTGACTTTC. This encodes CASSGYRAGANVLTF.

This clone has just a few counts. The chain has TRBV2 and TRBJ1-1; weak D call: TRBD1 (6 bases). The V and J ends lost 7 bases and 3 bases respectively, with 15 bases between them. This CDR3 comprises 14 residues. The germline V gene encodes CDR1 SNHLY and CDR2 FYNNEI. CDR3 DNA: TGTGCCAGCACTAGGGACACCGTGGACACTGAAGCTTTCTTT. This gives the protein CASTRDTVDTEAFF. Variable domain in full (rest from reference TRBV2 and TRBJ1-1): EPEVTQTPSHQVTQMGQEVILRCVPISNHLYFYWYRQILGQKVEFLVSFYNNEISEKSEIFDDQFSVERPDGSNFTLKIRSTKLEDSAMYFCASTRDTVDTEAFFGQGTRLTVV.

This rearrangement joins TRBV28 to TRBJ2-5, with 11 bases lining up with TRBD1. The junction had 8 bases not matched to a gene; V was cut back by 9 bases and J by 5 bases. The germline gives CDR1 MDHEN, CDR2 SYDVKM. This CDR3 has 14 amino acids. CDR3 region: CASGTGGYLETQYF. The CDR3, as DNA: TGTGCCAGTGGGACAGGGGGATATTTGGAGACCCAGTACTTC.